This is a list of T cell receptor beta chains from one sample in a study of graft-versus-host responses after intestinal transplantation. Assay: immunoSEQ multiplex PCR; the TCRdb copy retains only in-frame clones and omits some. The sample has tens of thousands of clones, 85% to 95% seen once; the top ten hold around 0.19%. What these receptors recognize is not known. This material consisted of unstimulated CD4+ T cells sorted from spleen or lymph node cells, taken before transplant. These receptors were taken from a human donor who was the organ donor for an intestinal transplant. The CDR3 runs from the conserved cysteine through the conserved F or W. D genes are given only for firm matches. Some rows have no size entry. The others give once, few or many, or a class for an expanded clone.

length,D,V,size,J,CDR3
13,-,TRBV4-1,-,TRBJ1-2,CASSQGGYEGYTF
15,TRBD2,TRBV28,-,TRBJ2-3,CASSSLAGSTDTQYF
12,-,TRBV5-1,-,TRBJ2-3,CASGPVTDTQYF
12,-,TRBV30,-,TRBJ2-1,CAWSMRGVMQFF
14,-,TRBV6-5,-,TRBJ1-1,CASSYPTGNTEAFF
13,TRBD1,TRBV5-1,few,TRBJ2-5,CASSLGQGETQYF
13,-,TRBV15,-,TRBJ2-5,CATAGQLQETQYF
13,-,TRBV13,-,TRBJ1-2,CASSRQANYGYTF
15,TRBD1,TRBV5-6,once,TRBJ2-7,CASSSGQLPTYEQYF
14,-,TRBV5-5,-,TRBJ1-1,CASSGSPGATEAFF
15,TRBD1,TRBV5-6,-,TRBJ1-6,CASTQDRGYNSPLHF
10,-,TRBV5-1,-,TRBJ1-2,CASYRDGYTF
14,-,TRBV7-8,-,TRBJ1-1,CASIIGLVGTEAFF
15,TRBD1,TRBV19,-,TRBJ1-1,CASNTDRGFLSEAFF
17,-,TRBV19,-,TRBJ1-1,CASSIDLFKGMNTEAFF
13,TRBD1,TRBV11-2,-,TRBJ1-3,CASSRDRENTIYF
14,-,TRBV10-2,-,TRBJ2-4,CASSSGLAKNIQYF
14,-,TRBV29-1,-,TRBJ2-3,CSVVSGSSTDTQYF
15,-,TRBV27,-,TRBJ1-1,CASSLSVGVNTEAFF
17,-,TRBV19,few,TRBJ1-5,CASISSRAGTENQPQHF
13,-,TRBV4-1,-,TRBJ1-2,CASSQVGSYGYTF
15,TRBD1,TRBV18,-,TRBJ2-1,CASSPGQGGYNEQFF
14,-,TRBV19,-,TRBJ2-2,CASSSRGESGELFF
15,-,TRBV21-1,-,TRBJ2-4,CASSKRQGAKNIQYF
14,-,TRBV5-1,-,TRBJ1-1,CASSSGSVARGAFF
14,-,TRBV4-2,-,TRBJ2-1,CASSLTEAELEQFF
18,TRBD2,TRBV11-2,once,TRBJ2-5,CASSLDQVSSGGYETQYF
13,-,TRBV6-1,-,TRBJ2-7,CASSEQRGGEQYF
16,TRBD1,TRBV27,once,TRBJ2-1,CASSSVRGLSYNEQFF